Listed here are 31 T cell receptor beta chains from one sample, sequenced in a study of molecular identifiers for immune sequencing clone quantification. Via MiXCR, TCRdb re-called the PCR reads, giving one row per CDR3 protein. The table includes fewer than 350,000 distinct CDR3 sequences, around a fifth detected once. The sequenced sample was naive CD8+ T cells from blood, with Jurkat cell RNA spiked in. Specified subset: FACS-sorted CD8+CD4-CCR7+CD45RA+ naive T cells. These receptors were collected from a human donor in good health. Some libraries in this study had Jurkat cell RNA spiked in.

The table lists this clonotype with a count of one. One end of the junction varies from germline; a read error may be responsible. V and J are TRBV30 and TRBJ2-3, with 10 positions matching TRBD2. CDR1 GTSNPN and CDR2 SVGIG come from the germline V gene (reference sequence). CDR3 length: 14 amino acids. The CDR3 is CAWSVAGGTGTQYF. CDR3 sequence (DNA): TGTGCCTGGAGCGTAGCGGGGGGCACAGGTACGCAGTATTTT. Complete variable domain (other parts from reference TRBV30 and TRBJ2-3): SQTIHQWPATLVQPVGSPLSLECTVEGTSNPNLYWYRQAAGRGLQLLFYSVGIGQISSEVPQNLSASRPQDRQFILSSKKLLLSDSGFYLCAWSVAGGTGTQYFGPGTRLTVL.

Ten or more counts support this clonotype. V and J are TRBV28 and TRBJ2-7; 7 bases are shared with TRBD1. This CDR3 spans 16 amino acids. V lost 5 bases, J lost 0 bases, and 10 bases stayed unmatched. The V gene's germline CDR1 is MDHEN and CDR2 SYDVKM. The CDR3 region has the DNA TGTGCCAGCAGTGCCACCTCCGGGACAGACTCCTACGAGCAGTACTTC. Translated, it gives CASSATSGTDSYEQYF.

Comment on this clonotype: The conserved final phenylalanine or tryptophan is absent from the CDR3, which likely points to a read error. The rearrangement links TRBV12-3 or TRBV12-4 to TRBJ1-1; D is ambiguous. V dropped 3 bases and J dropped 4 bases, with 6 bases sitting between them. This CDR3 comprises 12 residues. For the CDR3, the DNA is TGTGCCAGCAGTTTTGGAGGCACTGAAGCTTTCATT. Residues: CASSFGGTEAFI.

A note on this clonotype: A much bigger clone sits one base away, suggesting this may be a read error. V and J are TRBV20-1 and TRBJ2-7; the match to TRBD2 covers 9 bases. V shed 4 bases and J 2 bases; nucleotides not matched to a gene: 3. CDR1 and CDR2 from the germline V gene are DFQATT and SNEGSKA (reference sequence). The CDR3 is 13 amino acids. The DNA of the CDR3 is TGCAGTGCTACCGGGACTAGCCCCTACGAGCAGTACTTC. Its translation is CSATGTSPYEQYF.

A word on this clonotype: A much larger clone differs from this one at a single base, so this may be a read error. The V gene is TRBV6-1, the J gene TRBJ2-1, with D hard to call. CDR1 MNHNS and CDR2 SASEGT come from the germline V gene. The CDR3 is 15 residues long. The CDR3 spells CASSVDKTSYKEQFF. The CDR3 region has the DNA TGTGCCAGCAGCGTTGACAAGACCTCCTACAAGGAGCAGTTCTTC.

A word on this clonotype: Given a much more abundant clone one base away, this may be a read error. This sequence joins TRBV28 and TRBJ1-5; D is uncertain. CDR3 length: 13 residues. CDR1 and CDR2 from the germline V gene are MDHEN and SYDVKM. Trimming left V 6 bases short and J 1 base short, with 7 bases between. CDR3 residues: CASRISSNQPQHF. In nucleotides, the CDR3 is TGTGCCAGCAGGATTTCGAGCAATCAGCCCCAGCATTTT.

At least ten counts were recorded for this clonotype. The chain employs TRBV15 and TRBJ2-1; D may be TRBD2 (5 bases). Germline values: CDR1 LNHNV, CDR2 YYDKDF (reference sequence). CDR3 length equals 15 residues. V lost 0 bases and J lost 0, with 6 bases in between. CDR3 sequence: CATSREGSSYNEQFF. CDR3 sequence (DNA): TGTGCCACCAGCAGAGAAGGGAGCTCCTACAATGAGCAGTTCTTC.

J is TRBJ1-1 and V is TRBV2, with unresolved D. Germline assignment: CDR1 SNHLY and CDR2 FYNNEI. The CDR3 extends over 10 amino acids. Trimming pared 11 bases from V and 1 base from J, leaving 5 bases between. CDR3 DNA: TGTGCCGGTTCGAACACTGAAGCTTTCTTT. Amino acid sequence: CAGSNTEAFF.

This clonotype has only a few counts. V and J are TRBV19 and TRBJ2-7, with 7 bases fitting TRBD2. The V gene end was trimmed by 5 bases and the J gene end by 1 base; junction bases not matched to a gene: 5. The CDR3 has 14 residues. CDR1 is LNHDA, CDR2 SQIVND, per germline (reference sequence). Here the CDR3 reads CASSATSPSYEQYF. DNA for the CDR3: TGTGCCAGTAGTGCGACTAGCCCGTCCTACGAGCAGTACTTC.

Of note for this clonotype: Being one base from a much bigger clone, this may be a read error. A read error is likely, as this CDR3 ends without the conserved phenylalanine or tryptophan. The chain links TRBV2 to TRBJ1-1, with D tentatively TRBD1 (6 bases). The germline CDR1 and CDR2 sequences are SNHLY and FYNNEI. The V and J ends lost 2 bases and 1 base respectively, with 11 bases between them. CDR3 length: 15 amino acids. This CDR3 reads CASSESTGPNTEAFL. The CDR3 nucleotides are TGTGCCAGCAGTGAATCGACAGGCCCGAACACTGAAGCTTTCCTT.

This clonotype has at least ten counts. The genes are TRBV7-9 and TRBJ2-2, with D uncertain. The CDR3 runs 18 residues. V was cut by 4 bases and J by 0 bases, with 18 bases left in between. Germline CDR1 SEHNR, CDR2 FQNEAQ (reference sequence). CDR3 loop: CASSSTQTTVPNTGELFF. CDR3 DNA: TGTGCCAGCAGCTCCACCCAAACCACAGTTCCGAACACCGGGGAGCTGTTTTTT.

The table lists this clonotype with many counts. The chain recombines TRBV9 with TRBJ2-4; 7 nucleotides match TRBD1. This CDR3 is 13 amino acids long. J lost 5 bases, V lost 4 bases, and 3 bases had no gene match. The germline gives CDR1 SGDLS, CDR2 YYNGEE. CDR3 amino acids: CASSSGQENIQYF. The CDR3 DNA sequence: TGTGCCAGCAGCTCCGGACAGGAAAACATTCAGTACTTC.

V is TRBV11-2 and J is TRBJ2-7, with D tentatively TRBD1 or TRBD2 (5 bases each). Germline V gives CDR1 SGHAT, CDR2 FQNNGV. This CDR3 region has 16 residues. Trimming stripped 1 base from V and 2 bases from J, with 15 bases between. The CDR3 protein is CASSLGGPGLAYEQYF. For the CDR3, the DNA is TGTGCCAGCAGCTTAGGGGGACCGGGGCTAGCCTACGAGCAGTACTTC.

This clonotype was counted at least ten times. The V call is TRBV7-9, the J call TRBJ1-5; D is perhaps TRBD1 (5 bases). The V gene lost 4 bases and the J gene lost 8 bases, with 12 bases spanning the gap. Looked up from germline, CDR1 is SEHNR and CDR2 is FQNEAQ (reference sequence). The CDR3 contains 13 residues. The CDR3 sequence is CASSSMGTEPQHF. DNA of the CDR3: TGTGCCAGCAGCTCCATGGGGACCGAGCCCCAGCATTTT.

This clonotype has just a few counts. This chain joins TRBV7-9 and TRBJ1-4; D not resolved. Looked up from germline, CDR1 is SEHNR and CDR2 is FQNEAQ (reference sequence). Trimming pared 1 base from V and 5 bases from J, leaving 14 bases between. CDR3 length equals 16 residues. For the CDR3, the DNA is TGTGCCAGCAGCTTAGATCTGGCCGGAGAAAATGAAAAACTGTTTTTT. Translated, it gives CASSLDLAGENEKLFF.

This clonotype was picked up many times. Germline is not matched at one junction end, which may reflect a read error. The V and J genes are TRBV28 and TRBJ2-7, with 10 bases matching TRBD2. CDR3 length equals 12 residues. Germline loops: CDR1 MDHEN, CDR2 SYDVKM. In DNA form, the CDR3 reads TGTGCCAGCAGTCCTCACCTAGCGGGAGCCGACTTC. Its translation: CASSPHLAGADF. Variable domain in full (rest from reference TRBV28 and TRBJ2-7): DVKVTQSSRYLVKRTGEKVFLECVQDMDHENMFWYRQDPGLGLRLIYFSYDVKMKEKGDIPEGYSVSREKKERFSLILESASTNQTSMYLCASSPHLAGADFGPGTRLTVT.

In DNA form, the CDR3 reads TGTGCCTGGGGGACTAGCGGGGTCACAGATACGCAGTATTTT. Residues: CAWGTSGVTDTQYF. The chain joins TRBV30 to TRBJ2-3; TRBD2 agrees at 13 bases. The V segment lost 5 bases and the J segment 2 bases; nucleotides outside the gene matches: 1. Germline values: CDR1 GTSNPN, CDR2 SVGIG (reference sequence). This CDR3 is 14 amino acids long.

The table lists this clonotype with many counts. The chain combines TRBV5-8 with TRBJ1-4; unclear D gene. Per the germline V gene, CDR1 is SGHTS and CDR2 is YDEGEE. This CDR3 comprises 14 residues. The V gene lost 6 bases and the J gene lost 0 bases, with 9 bases spanning the gap. CDR3 region: CASNREATNEKLFF. The CDR3 DNA sequence: TGTGCCAGCAATCGGGAAGCAACTAATGAAAAACTGTTTTTT.

Note on this clonotype: The CDR3 does not close with the conserved phenylalanine or tryptophan, likely indicating a read error. The CDR3 loop is CASSQALDPQPQHL. The CDR3 DNA sequence: TGCGCCAGCAGCCAAGCTCTCGACCCCCAGCCCCAGCATCTT. The chain links TRBV4-3 to TRBJ1-5, with D unresolved. Trimming removed 1 base from V and 7 bases from J, with 11 bases in between. CDR3 length equals 14 residues. CDR1 is LGHNA and CDR2 is YSLEER in the germline V gene.

In the case of this clonotype: This may be a read error: a much more frequent sequence differs by one nucleotide. This rearrangement joins TRBV6-1 to TRBJ2-7, with D uncertain. V lost 2 bases, J lost 12 bases, and 14 bases lay in between. CDR1 and CDR2 (germline): MNHNS, SASEGT. The CDR3 extends over 12 amino acids. CDR3 coding DNA: TGTGCCAGCAGTGAATACAGTCTATGGCGGTACTTC. Translating it yields CASSEYSLWRYF.

This clonotype was counted at least ten times. V and J are TRBV9 and TRBJ2-7, with D perhaps assigned TRBD1 or TRBD2 (6 bases each). Germline V gene sequence: CDR1 SGDLS, CDR2 YYNGEE. The V end was cut by 2 bases, the J end by 4 bases, with 13 bases between. CDR3 size: 14 residues. This chain's CDR3 is CASSVGGGGYEQYF. The CDR3 nucleotides read TGTGCCAGCAGCGTGGGGGGCGGCGGGTACGAGCAGTACTTC.

This clonotype was counted a few times. V gene TRBV4-3 combines with J gene TRBJ1-1; TRBD1 might be the D (6 bases). This CDR3 contains 16 residues. Trimming stripped 1 base from V and 4 bases from J, with 16 bases between. In germline, CDR1 is LGHNA, CDR2 YSLEER. In DNA, the CDR3 is TGCGCCAGCAGCCAAGGCGGAACAGGGTCTGGCACTGAAGCTTTCTTT. Protein product: CASSQGGTGSGTEAFF.

This clonotype was observed at least ten times. The rearrangement joins TRBV29-1 to TRBJ1-1, with D possibly matching TRBD1 (6 bases). Germline V gives CDR1 SQVTM, CDR2 ANQGSEA. The CDR3 sequence is 12 residues long. Trimming shortened V by 2 bases and J by 3 bases, and 7 bases separated the two germline ends. The DNA for the CDR3 is TGCAGCGTTGAACCAGGGGACACTGAAGCTTTCTTT. Encoded protein: CSVEPGDTEAFF.

This clonotype was detected ten times or more. This chain uses TRBV27 with TRBJ1-5; 7 bases align to TRBD1. Germline CDR1 is MNHEY and CDR2 is SMNVEV (reference sequence). V gave up 6 bases and J gave up 0 bases; unmatched junction bases: 11. This CDR3 spans 17 amino acids. For the CDR3, the DNA is TGTGCCAGCAGGCCAGGGGGAGAGATAAATAGCAATCAGCCCCAGCATTTT. Protein sequence: CASRPGGEINSNQPQHF.

This clonotype was seen many times. This chain links TRBV4-3 with TRBJ2-1; D call uncertain. Germline V gene lookup returns CDR1 LGHNA and CDR2 YSLEER. The ends were cut back, 1 base at V and 2 bases at J, with 18 bases in the middle. This CDR3 has 18 residues. This chain's CDR3 is CASSQGFLRSPPYNEQFF. The CDR3 nucleotides read TGCGCCAGCAGCCAAGGATTTCTTCGGTCGCCGCCCTACAATGAGCAGTTCTTC.

In this sample, this clonotype turned up many times. V usage is TRBV7-9 and J usage is TRBJ1-5, with TRBD1 identical over 7 bases. V lost 4 bases, J lost 3 bases, and 9 bases stayed unmatched. The length of the CDR3 is 16 residues. CDR1 SEHNR and CDR2 FQNEAQ come from the germline V gene (reference sequence). Here the CDR3 DNA reads TGTGCCAGCAGCTCCTCACAGGGGAGGCTCAATCAGCCCCAGCATTTT. As protein: CASSSSQGRLNQPQHF.

In its sample, this clonotype was seen many times. The chain carries TRBV5-1 and TRBJ2-7; 8 positions agree with TRBD2. J gave up 5 bases and V 0 bases, and 4 bases lay outside the gene matches. The CDR3 runs to 14 residues. Per germline, CDR1 SGHRS and CDR2 YFSETQ. In DNA form, the CDR3 reads TGCGCCAGCAGCTTGGCCGGGGGGGCCCACGAGCAGTACTTC. This gives the protein CASSLAGGAHEQYF.

The J gene is TRBJ2-7, the V gene TRBV10-3; the match to TRBD1 covers 7 bases. Germline-derived CDR1 and CDR2 are ENHRY and SYGVKD. The J segment lost 2 bases and the V segment lost 0 bases, leaving 10 bases of the junction unmatched. This CDR3 contains 17 residues. CDR3 sequence (DNA): TGTGCCATCAGTGAGTCGAGGGACAGACCACTAACCTACGAGCAGTACTTC. Its protein product is CAISESRDRPLTYEQYF.

There are many counts of this clonotype. This sequence joins TRBV20-1 and TRBJ2-7, with 12 bases matching TRBD1. The CDR3 runs to 16 residues. Looked up from germline, CDR1 is DFQATT and CDR2 is SNEGSKA (reference sequence). V shed 1 base and J 3 bases; nucleotides not matched to a gene: 7. The CDR3 loop is CSARGDRGPARYEQYF. The CDR3 nucleotides read TGCAGTGCTAGAGGGGACAGGGGGCCGGCACGCTACGAGCAGTACTTC.

Comment on this clonotype: This may be a read error, as it is one base from a much larger clone. The chain is built from TRBV6-6 and TRBJ2-7; either TRBD1 or TRBD2 may fit D (5 bases each). Germline CDR1 is MNHNY and CDR2 is SVGAGI (reference sequence). This CDR3 comprises 11 residues. The CDR3 coding sequence is TGTGTCAGCAGTTACGCAGGGAGAGCGTACTTC. Its protein is CVSSYAGRAYF.

V usage is TRBV7-9 and J usage is TRBJ2-6; D gene unclear. V was pared by 5 bases and J by 3 bases, with 8 bases between. CDR1 SEHNR and CDR2 FQNEAQ come from the germline V gene (reference sequence). CDR3 size: 14 residues. CDR3: CASSVGVGANVLTF. The CDR3 DNA is TGTGCCAGCAGCGTCGGCGTTGGGGCCAACGTCCTGACTTTC.